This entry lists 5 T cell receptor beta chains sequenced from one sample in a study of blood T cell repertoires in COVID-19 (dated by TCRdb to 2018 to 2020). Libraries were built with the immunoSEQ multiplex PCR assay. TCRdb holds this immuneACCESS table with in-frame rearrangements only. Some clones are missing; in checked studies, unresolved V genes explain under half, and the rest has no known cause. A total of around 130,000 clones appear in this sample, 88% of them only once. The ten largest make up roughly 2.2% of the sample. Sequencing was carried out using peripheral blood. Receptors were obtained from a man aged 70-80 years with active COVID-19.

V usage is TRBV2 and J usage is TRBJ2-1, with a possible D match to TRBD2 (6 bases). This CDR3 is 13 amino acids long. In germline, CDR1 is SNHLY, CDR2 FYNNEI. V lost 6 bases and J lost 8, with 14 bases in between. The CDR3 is CASRGGISDEQFF. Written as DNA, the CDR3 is TGTGCCAGCAGGGGCGGGATCAGCGATGAGCAGTTCTTC.

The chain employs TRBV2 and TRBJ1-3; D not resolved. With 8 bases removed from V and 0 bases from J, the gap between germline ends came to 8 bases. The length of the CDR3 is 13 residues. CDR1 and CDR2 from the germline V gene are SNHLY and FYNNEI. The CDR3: CASVRGSGNTIYF. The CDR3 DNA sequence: TGTGCCAGCGTACGGGGCTCTGGAAACACCATATATTTT. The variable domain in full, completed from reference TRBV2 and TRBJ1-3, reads EPEVTQTPSHQVTQMGQEVILRCVPISNHLYFYWYRQILGQKVEFLVSFYNNEISEKSEIFDDQFSVERPDGSNFTLKIRSTKLEDSAMYFCASVRGSGNTIYFGEGSWLTVV.

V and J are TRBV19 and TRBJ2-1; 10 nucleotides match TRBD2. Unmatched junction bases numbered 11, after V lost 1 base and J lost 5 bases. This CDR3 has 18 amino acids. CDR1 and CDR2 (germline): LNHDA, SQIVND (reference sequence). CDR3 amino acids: CASSIGPLAGAIHNEQFF. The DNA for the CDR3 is TGTGCCAGTAGTATAGGGCCCCTAGCGGGAGCAATCCACAATGAGCAGTTCTTC.

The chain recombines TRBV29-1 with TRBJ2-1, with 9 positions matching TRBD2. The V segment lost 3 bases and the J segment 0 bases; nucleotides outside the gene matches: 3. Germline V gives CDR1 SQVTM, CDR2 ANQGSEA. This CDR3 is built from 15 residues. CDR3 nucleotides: TGCAGCGTTGATGGGCGGGAGGGCTCCTACAATGAGCAGTTCTTC. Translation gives CSVDGREGSYNEQFF.

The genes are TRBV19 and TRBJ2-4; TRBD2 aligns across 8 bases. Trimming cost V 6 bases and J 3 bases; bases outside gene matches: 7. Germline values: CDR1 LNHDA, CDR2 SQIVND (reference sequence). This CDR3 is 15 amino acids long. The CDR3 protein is CASRAPGLVKNIQYF. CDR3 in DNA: TGTGCCAGTAGGGCACCGGGACTAGTCAAAAACATTCAGTACTTC. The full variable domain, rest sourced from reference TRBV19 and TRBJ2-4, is DGGITQSPKYLFRKEGQNVTLSCEQNLNHDAMYWYRQDPGQGLRLIYYSQIVNDFQKGDIAEGYSVSREKKESFPLTVTSAQKNPTAFYLCASRAPGLVKNIQYFGAGTRLSVL.